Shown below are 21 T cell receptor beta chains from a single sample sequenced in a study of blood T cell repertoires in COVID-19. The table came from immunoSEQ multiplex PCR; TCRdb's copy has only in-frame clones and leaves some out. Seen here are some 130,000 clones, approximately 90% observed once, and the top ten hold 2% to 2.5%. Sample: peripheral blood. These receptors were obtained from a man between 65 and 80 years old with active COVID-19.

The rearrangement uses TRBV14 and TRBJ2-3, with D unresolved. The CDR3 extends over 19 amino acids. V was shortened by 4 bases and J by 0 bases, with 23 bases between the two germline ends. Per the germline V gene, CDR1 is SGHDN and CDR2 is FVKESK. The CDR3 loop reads CASSLSVGSKGPSTDTQYF. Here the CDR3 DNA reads TGTGCCAGCAGCCTCTCCGTGGGCTCAAAAGGTCCTAGCACAGATACGCAGTATTTT. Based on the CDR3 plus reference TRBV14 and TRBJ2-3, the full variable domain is EAGVTQFPSHSVIEKGQTVTLRCDPISGHDNLYWYRRVMGKEIKFLLHFVKESKQDESGMPNNRFLAERTGGTYSTLKVQPAELEDSGVYFCASSLSVGSKGPSTDTQYFGPGTRLTVL.

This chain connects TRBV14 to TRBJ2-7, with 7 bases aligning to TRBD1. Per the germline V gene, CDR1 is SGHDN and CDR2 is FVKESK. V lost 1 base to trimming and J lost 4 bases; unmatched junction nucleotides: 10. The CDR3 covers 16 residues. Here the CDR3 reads CASSQVGARQGYEQYF. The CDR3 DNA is TGTGCCAGCAGCCAAGTGGGGGCGAGACAGGGTTACGAGCAGTACTTC.

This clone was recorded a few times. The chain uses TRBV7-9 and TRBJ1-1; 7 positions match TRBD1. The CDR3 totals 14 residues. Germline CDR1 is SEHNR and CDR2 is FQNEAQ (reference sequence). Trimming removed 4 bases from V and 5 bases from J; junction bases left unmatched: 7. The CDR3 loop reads CASSSDREGTEAFF. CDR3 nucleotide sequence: TGTGCCAGCAGCTCAGACAGGGAAGGAACTGAAGCTTTCTTT.

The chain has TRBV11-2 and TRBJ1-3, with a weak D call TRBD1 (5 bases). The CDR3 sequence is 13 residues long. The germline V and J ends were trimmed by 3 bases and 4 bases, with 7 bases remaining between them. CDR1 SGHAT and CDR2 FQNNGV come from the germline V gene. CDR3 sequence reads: CASSFDRGNTIYF. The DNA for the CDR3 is TGTGCCAGCAGCTTCGACAGAGGAAACACCATATATTTT.

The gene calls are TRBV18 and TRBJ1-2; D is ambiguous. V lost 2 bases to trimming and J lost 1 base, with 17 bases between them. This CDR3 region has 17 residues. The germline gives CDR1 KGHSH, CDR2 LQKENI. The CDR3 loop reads CASSPNPPGGGNYGYTF. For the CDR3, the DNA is TGTGCCAGCTCACCAAATCCACCGGGAGGTGGTAACTATGGCTACACCTTC.

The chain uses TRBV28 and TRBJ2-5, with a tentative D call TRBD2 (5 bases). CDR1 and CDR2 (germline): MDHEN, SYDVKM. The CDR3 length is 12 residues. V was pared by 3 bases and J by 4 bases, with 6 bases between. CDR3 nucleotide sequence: TGTGCCAGCAGTTTGAGGGTAGAGACCCAGTACTTC. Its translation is CASSLRVETQYF.

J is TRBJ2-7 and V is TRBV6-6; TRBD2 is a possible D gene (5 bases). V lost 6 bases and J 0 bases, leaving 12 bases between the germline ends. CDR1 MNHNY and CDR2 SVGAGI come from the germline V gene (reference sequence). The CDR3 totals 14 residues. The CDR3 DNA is TGTGCCAGCAGCTCAGGAGGAAGCTCCTACGAGCAGTACTTC. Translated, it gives CASSSGGSSYEQYF.

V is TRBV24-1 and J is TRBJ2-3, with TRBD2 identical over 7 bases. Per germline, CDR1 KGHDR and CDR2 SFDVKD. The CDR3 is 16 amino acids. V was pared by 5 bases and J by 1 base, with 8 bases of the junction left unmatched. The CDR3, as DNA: TGTGCCACCAGTGTCCGGGGCGGGAGAGGCACAGATACGCAGTATTTT. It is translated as CATSVRGGRGTDTQYF.

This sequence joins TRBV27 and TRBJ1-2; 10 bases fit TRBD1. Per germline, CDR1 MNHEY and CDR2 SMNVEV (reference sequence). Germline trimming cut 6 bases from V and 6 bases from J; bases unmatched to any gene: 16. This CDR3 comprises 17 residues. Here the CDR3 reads CASSRDRGGGSRHGYTF. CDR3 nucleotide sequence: TGTGCCAGCAGCCGGGACAGGGGAGGAGGTAGCCGGCATGGCTACACCTTC.

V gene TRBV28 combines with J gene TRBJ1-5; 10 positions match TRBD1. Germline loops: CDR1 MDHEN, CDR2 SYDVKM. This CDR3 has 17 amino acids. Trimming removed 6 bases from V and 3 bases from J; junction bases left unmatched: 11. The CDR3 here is CASRLRGTGAYNQPQHF. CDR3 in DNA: TGTGCCAGCAGATTACGGGGGACAGGGGCTTACAATCAGCCCCAGCATTTT.

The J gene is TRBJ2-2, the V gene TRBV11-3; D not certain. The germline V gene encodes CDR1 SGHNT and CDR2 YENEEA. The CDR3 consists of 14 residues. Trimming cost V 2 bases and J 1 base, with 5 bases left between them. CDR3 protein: CASSLRGNTGELFF. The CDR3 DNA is TGTGCCAGCAGCTTACGCGGGAACACCGGGGAGCTGTTTTTT.

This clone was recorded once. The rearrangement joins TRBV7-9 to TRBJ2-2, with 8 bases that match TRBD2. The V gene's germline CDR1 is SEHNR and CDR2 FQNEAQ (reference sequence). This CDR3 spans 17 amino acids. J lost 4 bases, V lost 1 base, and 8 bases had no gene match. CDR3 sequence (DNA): TGTGCCAGCAGCTTAGTAGCGGGGAGAGACAGCACCGGGGAGCTGTTTTTT. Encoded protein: CASSLVAGRDSTGELFF.

The CDR3: CASSRQGGNTEAFF. The DNA for the CDR3 is TGTGCCAGCAGCCGACAGGGCGGGAACACTGAAGCTTTCTTT. The rearrangement joins TRBV27 to TRBJ1-1, with TRBD1 matching 7 bases. CDR1 is MNHEY, CDR2 SMNVEV, per germline (reference sequence). J lost 1 base, V lost 6 bases, and 5 bases had no gene match. This CDR3 comprises 14 residues.

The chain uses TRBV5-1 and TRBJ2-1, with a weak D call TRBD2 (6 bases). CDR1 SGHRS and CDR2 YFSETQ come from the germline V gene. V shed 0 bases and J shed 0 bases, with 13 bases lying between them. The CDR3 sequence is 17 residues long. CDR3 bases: TGCGCCAGCAGCTTGGGAGGAGGGTTGAGCTCCTACAATGAGCAGTTCTTC. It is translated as CASSLGGGLSSYNEQFF. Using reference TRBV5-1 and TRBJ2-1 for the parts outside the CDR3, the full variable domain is KAGVTQTPRYLIKTRGQQVTLSCSPISGHRSVSWYQQTPGQGLQFLFEYFSETQRNKGNFPGRFSGRQFSNSRSEMNVSTLELGDSALYLCASSLGGGLSSYNEQFFGPGTRLTVL.

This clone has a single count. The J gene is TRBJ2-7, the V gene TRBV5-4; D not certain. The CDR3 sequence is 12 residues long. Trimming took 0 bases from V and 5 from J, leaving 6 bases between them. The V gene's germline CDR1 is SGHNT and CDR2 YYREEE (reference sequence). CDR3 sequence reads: CASSLDRNEQYF. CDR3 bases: TGTGCCAGCAGCTTGGACAGAAACGAGCAGTACTTC.

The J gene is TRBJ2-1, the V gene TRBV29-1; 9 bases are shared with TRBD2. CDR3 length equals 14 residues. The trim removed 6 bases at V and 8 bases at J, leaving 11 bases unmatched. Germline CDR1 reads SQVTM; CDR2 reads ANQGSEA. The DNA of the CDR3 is TGCAGCGTGACCGGGACTAGCAGCCAGTATGAGCAGTTCTTC. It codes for CSVTGTSSQYEQFF.

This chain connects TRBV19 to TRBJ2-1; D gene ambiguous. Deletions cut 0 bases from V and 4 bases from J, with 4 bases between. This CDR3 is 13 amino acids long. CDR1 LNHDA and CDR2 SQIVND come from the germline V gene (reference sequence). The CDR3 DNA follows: TGTGCCAGTAGTATAGAGCGATACAATGAGCAGTTCTTC. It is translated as CASSIERYNEQFF. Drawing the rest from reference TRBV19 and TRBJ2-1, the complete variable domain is DGGITQSPKYLFRKEGQNVTLSCEQNLNHDAMYWYRQDPGQGLRLIYYSQIVNDFQKGDIAEGYSVSREKKESFPLTVTSAQKNPTAFYLCASSIERYNEQFFGPGTRLTVL.

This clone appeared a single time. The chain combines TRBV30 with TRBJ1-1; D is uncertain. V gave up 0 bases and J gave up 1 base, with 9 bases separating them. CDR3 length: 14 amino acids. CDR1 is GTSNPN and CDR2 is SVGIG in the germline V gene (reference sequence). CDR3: CAWSVSAGNTEAFF. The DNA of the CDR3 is TGTGCCTGGAGTGTTTCCGCAGGGAACACTGAAGCTTTCTTT. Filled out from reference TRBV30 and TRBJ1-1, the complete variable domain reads SQTIHQWPATLVQPVGSPLSLECTVEGTSNPNLYWYRQAAGRGLQLLFYSVGIGQISSEVPQNLSASRPQDRQFILSSKKLLLSDSGFYLCAWSVSAGNTEAFFGQGTRLTVV.

The CDR3 loop is CASSFGQGRATQYF. CDR3 sequence (DNA): TGCGCCAGCAGCTTCGGACAGGGGAGGGCGACCCAGTACTTC. V usage is TRBV5-1 and J usage is TRBJ2-5, with TRBD1 identical over 9 bases. The germline gives CDR1 SGHRS, CDR2 YFSETQ. V gave up 2 bases and J gave up 7 bases; unmatched junction bases: 6. This CDR3 spans 14 amino acids. Filled out from reference TRBV5-1 and TRBJ2-5, the complete variable domain reads KAGVTQTPRYLIKTRGQQVTLSCSPISGHRSVSWYQQTPGQGLQFLFEYFSETQRNKGNFPGRFSGRQFSNSRSEMNVSTLELGDSALYLCASSFGQGRATQYFGPGTRLLVL.

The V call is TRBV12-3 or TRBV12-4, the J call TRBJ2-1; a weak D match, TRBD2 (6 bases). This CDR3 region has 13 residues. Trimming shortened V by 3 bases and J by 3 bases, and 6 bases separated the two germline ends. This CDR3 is CASSLDYYNEQFF. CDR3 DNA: TGTGCCAGCAGTTTGGACTACTACAATGAGCAGTTCTTC.

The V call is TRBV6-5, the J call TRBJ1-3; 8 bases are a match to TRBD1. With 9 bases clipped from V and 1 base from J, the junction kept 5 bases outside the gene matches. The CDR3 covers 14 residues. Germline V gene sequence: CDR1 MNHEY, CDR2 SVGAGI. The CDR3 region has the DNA TGTGCCAGTCTCCGGGACAGGTCTGGAAACACCATATATTTT. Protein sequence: CASLRDRSGNTIYF.